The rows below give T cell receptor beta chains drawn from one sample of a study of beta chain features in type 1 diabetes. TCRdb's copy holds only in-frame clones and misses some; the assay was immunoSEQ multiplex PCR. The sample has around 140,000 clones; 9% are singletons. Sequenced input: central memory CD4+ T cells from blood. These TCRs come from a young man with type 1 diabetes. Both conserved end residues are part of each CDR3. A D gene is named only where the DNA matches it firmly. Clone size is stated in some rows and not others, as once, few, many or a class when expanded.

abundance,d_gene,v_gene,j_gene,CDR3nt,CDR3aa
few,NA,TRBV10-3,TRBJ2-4,TGTGCCATCAGCCCTGACTCGGAGAACATTCAGTACTTC,CAISPDSENIQYF
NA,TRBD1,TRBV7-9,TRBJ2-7,TGTGCCAGCAGCTTACAACAGGGGCCTTACGAGCAGTACTTC,CASSLQQGPYEQYF
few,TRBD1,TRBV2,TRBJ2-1,TGTGCCAGCAGTGAACAGGGGGAAAACAATGAGCAGTTCTTC,CASSEQGENNEQFF
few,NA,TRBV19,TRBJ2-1,TGTGCCAGTACCTTAGGGGCACAGAACAATGAGCAGTTCTTC,CASTLGAQNNEQFF
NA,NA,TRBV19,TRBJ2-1,TGTGCCAGTAACCTAAACAGGGACAATGAGCAGTTCTTC,CASNLNRDNEQFF
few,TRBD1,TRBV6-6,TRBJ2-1,TGTGCCAGCAGTTCCGGGACAGGGCCGAATGAGCAGTTCTTC,CASSSGTGPNEQFF
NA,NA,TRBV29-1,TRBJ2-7,TGCAGCGTTGCAGCAGGGGAGGGCCGCGAGCAGTACTTC,CSVAAGEGREQYF
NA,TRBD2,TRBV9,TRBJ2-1,TGTGCCAGCAGCGTAGAGGTAGCGGGGCCCAATGAGCAGTTCTTC,CASSVEVAGPNEQFF
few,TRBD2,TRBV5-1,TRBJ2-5,TGCGCCAGCAGCTTTCGGCTAGCGGGTCAAGAGACCCAGTACTTC,CASSFRLAGQETQYF
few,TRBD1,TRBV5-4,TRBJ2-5,TGTGCCAGCGGGGACAGGGGGCAGGAGGGCCAGTACTTC,CASGDRGQEGQYF
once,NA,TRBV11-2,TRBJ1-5,TGTGCCAGCAGCCCAGAAGGGAGTCAGCCCCAGCATTTT,CASSPEGSQPQHF